This TCR beta chain was documented in a study of beta chain features in type 1 diabetes. Study summary: Age, gender and cell yields were similar between patients and healthy donors.

Overall study findings and caveats: Across all four CD4+ subsets, people with type 1 diabetes showed modestly shorter TCRB CDR3s.

CDR3 length: 14 residues. Looked up from germline, CDR1 is LGHNA and CDR2 is YNFKEQ. V was trimmed by 4 bases and J by 5 bases, leaving 15 bases between them. In its sample, this clone was seen a few times. Its antigen is not identified. Every isolated RNA sample was fully reverse transcribed, so sequencing captured expressed TCRB transcripts. TCRdb's copy holds only in-frame clones and misses some; the assay was immunoSEQ multiplex PCR. The table has 250,000 to 350,000 clones, around an eighth seen once. The clonotype originates from a man aged 25 to 40 with type 1 diabetes. The sample taken for sequencing was naive CD4+ T cells from blood. The rearrangement joins TRBV4-2 to TRBJ2-7; D perhaps matches TRBD2 (7 bases). CDR3 DNA sequence: TGTGCCAGCAGCCGAGGGGGGGCCGCGGACGAGCAGTACTTC. Its translation: CASSRGGAADEQYF.